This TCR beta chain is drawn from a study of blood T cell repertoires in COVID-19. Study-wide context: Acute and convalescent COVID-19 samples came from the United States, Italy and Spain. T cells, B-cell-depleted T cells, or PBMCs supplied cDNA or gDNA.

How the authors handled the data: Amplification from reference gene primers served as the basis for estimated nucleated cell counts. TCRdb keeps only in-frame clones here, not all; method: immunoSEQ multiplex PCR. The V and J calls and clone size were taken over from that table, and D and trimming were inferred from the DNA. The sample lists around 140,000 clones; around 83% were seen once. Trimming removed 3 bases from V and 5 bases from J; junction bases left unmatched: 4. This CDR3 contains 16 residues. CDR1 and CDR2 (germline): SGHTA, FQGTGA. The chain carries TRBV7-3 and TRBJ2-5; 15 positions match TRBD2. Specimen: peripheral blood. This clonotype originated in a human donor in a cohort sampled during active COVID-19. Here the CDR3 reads CASSLGLAGGSETQYF. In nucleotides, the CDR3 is TGTGCCAGCAGCTTGGGACTAGCGGGAGGAAGTGAGACCCAGTACTTC.